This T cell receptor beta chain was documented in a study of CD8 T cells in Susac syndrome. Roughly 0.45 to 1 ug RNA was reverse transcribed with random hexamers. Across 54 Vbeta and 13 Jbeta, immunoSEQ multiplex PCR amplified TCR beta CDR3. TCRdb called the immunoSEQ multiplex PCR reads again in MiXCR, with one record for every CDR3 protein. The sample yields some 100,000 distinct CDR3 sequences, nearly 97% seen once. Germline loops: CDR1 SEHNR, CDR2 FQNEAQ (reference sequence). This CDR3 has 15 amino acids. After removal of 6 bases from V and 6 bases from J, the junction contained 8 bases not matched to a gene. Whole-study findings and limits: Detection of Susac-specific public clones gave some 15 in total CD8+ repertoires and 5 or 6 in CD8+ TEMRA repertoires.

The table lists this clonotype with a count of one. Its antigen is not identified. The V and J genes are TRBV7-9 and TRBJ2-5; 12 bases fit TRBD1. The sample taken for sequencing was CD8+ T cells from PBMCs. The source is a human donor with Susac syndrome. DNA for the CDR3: TGTGCCAGCAGGGCTCTCCGGGACAGGGGGCAGACCCAGTACTTC. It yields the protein CASRALRDRGQTQYF.